The entry that follows covers one T cell receptor (beta chain) sequence. Its antigen is unknown. Other DNA sequences in this sample translate to the same CDR3. The data originate from a study of Ad26.COV2.S vaccination and SARS-CoV-2 variants. On the study more broadly: Intramuscular Ad26.COV2.S doses were given once or twice, 56 days apart.

Data came from immunoSEQ multiplex PCR; TCRdb stores just in-frame clones and leaves some out. This table has 510,000 or so clones, approximately 88% appearing once. General observations from the study: People who got the vaccine or the placebo had similar non-spike TCR breadth.

The treatment is: roughly 20 received Ad26.COV2.S at low or high dose, single or two shots; several received placebo; per-sample allocation not given. Material that was analyzed had been drawn on day 63 after the first vaccine or placebo injection. From germline, CDR1 is LGHNA and CDR2 YSLEER. This CDR3 is built from 15 residues. Unmatched junction bases numbered 2, after V lost 1 base and J lost 3 bases. This chain uses TRBV4-3 with TRBJ2-1; 8 bases align to TRBD2. Source: peripheral blood, taken in a trial of Ad26.COV2.S vaccine versus placebo. This receptor was taken from a person aged 18-60 years who received the Ad26.COV2.S COVID-19 vaccine or a placebo. The CDR3 protein is CASSQVAGGYNEQFF. CDR3 sequence (DNA): TGCGCCAGCAGCCAAGTTGCGGGAGGCTACAATGAGCAGTTCTTC.